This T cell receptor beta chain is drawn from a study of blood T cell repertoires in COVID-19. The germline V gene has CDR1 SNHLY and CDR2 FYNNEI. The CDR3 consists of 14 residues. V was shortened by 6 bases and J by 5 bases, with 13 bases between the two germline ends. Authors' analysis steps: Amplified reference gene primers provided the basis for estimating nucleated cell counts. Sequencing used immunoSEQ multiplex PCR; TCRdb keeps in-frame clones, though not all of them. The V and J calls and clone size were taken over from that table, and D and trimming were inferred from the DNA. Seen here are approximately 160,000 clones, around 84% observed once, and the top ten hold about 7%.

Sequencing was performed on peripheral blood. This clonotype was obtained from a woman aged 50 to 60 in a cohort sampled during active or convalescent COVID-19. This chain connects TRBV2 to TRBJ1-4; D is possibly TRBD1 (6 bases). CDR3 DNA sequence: TGTGCCAGCAGCTTCGGACAGCCGAATGAAAAACTGTTTTTT. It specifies CASSFGQPNEKLFF.